The 3 T cell receptor beta chains below come from one sample, sequenced in a study of control samples from healthy donors and cancer patients. The protocol was immunoSEQ multiplex PCR, while the TCRdb copy is restricted to in-frame clones and leaves out a portion. Found here are some 130,000 clones, around 93% of them singletons; the top ten hold 2.1%. The specimen was blood. Receptor source: a woman in her forties or fifties in good health.

The chain links TRBV30 to TRBJ1-6; D may be TRBD1 (6 bases). The length of the CDR3 is 16 residues. Trimming stripped 6 bases from V and 7 bases from J, with 22 bases between. Germline assignment: CDR1 GTSNPN and CDR2 SVGIG (reference sequence). The CDR3 DNA is TGTGCCTGTAGGGGGGGCGCTTCCATTGGGAATTCACCCCTCCACTTT. This sequence encodes CACRGGASIGNSPLHF. The full variable domain, completed using reference TRBV30 and TRBJ1-6, is SQTIHQWPATLVQPVGSPLSLECTVEGTSNPNLYWYRQAAGRGLQLLFYSVGIGQISSEVPQNLSASRPQDRQFILSSKKLLLSDSGFYLCACRGGASIGNSPLHFGNGTRLTVT.

CDR3 DNA: TGTGCCAGCAGTGCAGGCGGGAGGTACGAGCAGTACTTC. The encoded protein is CASSAGGRYEQYF. The chain uses TRBV2 and TRBJ2-7; 8 nucleotides line up with TRBD2. V lost 4 bases to trimming and J lost 4 bases; unmatched junction nucleotides: 3. There are 13 residues in the CDR3. Per germline, CDR1 SNHLY and CDR2 FYNNEI. Full variable domain (remainder filled in from reference TRBV2 and TRBJ2-7): EPEVTQTPSHQVTQMGQEVILRCVPISNHLYFYWYRQILGQKVEFLVSFYNNEISEKSEIFDDQFSVERPDGSNFTLKIRSTKLEDSAMYFCASSAGGRYEQYFGPGTRLTVT.

This clone appeared a single time. The rearrangement links TRBV9 to TRBJ1-3, with TRBD1 as a possible D gene (5 bases). V lost 0 bases to trimming and J lost 4 bases, with 14 bases between them. This CDR3 is built from 16 residues. Looked up from germline, CDR1 is SGDLS and CDR2 is YYNGEE. CDR3 in DNA: TGTGCCAGCAGCGTAGGCTCAGGGACCGCCGGAAACACCATATATTTT. Protein product: CASSVGSGTAGNTIYF.